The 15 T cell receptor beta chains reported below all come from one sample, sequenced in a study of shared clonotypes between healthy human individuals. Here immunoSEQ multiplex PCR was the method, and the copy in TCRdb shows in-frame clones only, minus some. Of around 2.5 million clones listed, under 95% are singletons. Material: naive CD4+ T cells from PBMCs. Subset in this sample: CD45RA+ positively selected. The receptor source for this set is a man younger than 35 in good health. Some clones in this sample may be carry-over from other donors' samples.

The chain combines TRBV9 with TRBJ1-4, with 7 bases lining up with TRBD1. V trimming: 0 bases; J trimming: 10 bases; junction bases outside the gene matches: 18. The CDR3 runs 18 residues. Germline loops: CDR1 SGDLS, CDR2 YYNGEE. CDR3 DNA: TGTGCCAGCAGCGTAGACCCTTTCCCCGGGACAGCCAGCGGAAAACTGTTTTTT. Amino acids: CASSVDPFPGTASGKLFF.

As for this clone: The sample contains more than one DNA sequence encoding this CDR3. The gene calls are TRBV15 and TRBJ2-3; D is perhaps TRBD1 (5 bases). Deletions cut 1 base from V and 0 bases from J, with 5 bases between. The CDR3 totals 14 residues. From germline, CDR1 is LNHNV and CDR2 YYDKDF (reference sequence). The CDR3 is CATSRGQSTDTQYF. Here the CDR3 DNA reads TGTGCCACCAGCAGAGGACAGAGCACAGATACGCAGTATTTT. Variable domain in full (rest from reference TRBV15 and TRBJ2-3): DAMVIQNPRYQVTQFGKPVTLSCSQTLNHNVMYWYQQKSSQAPKLLFHYYDKDFNNEADTPDNFQSRRPNTSFCFLDIRSPGLGDTAMYLCATSRGQSTDTQYFGPGTRLTVL.

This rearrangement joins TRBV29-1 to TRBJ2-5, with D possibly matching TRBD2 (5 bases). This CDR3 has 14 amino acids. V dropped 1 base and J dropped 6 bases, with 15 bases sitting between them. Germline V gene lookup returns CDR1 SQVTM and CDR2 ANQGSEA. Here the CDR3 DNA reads TGCAGCGTTGAAGTTTCTAGCCTCGCGAAGACCCAGTACTTC. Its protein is CSVEVSSLAKTQYF.

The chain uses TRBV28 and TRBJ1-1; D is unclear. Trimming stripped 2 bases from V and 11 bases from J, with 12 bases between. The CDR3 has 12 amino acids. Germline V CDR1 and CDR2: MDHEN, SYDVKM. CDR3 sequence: CASSLVIGLAFF. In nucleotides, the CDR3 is TGTGCCAGCAGTTTAGTTATCGGCTTGGCTTTCTTT.

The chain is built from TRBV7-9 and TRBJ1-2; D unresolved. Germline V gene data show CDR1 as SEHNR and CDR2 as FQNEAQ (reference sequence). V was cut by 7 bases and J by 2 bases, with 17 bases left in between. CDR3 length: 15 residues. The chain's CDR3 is CASTYDAGYNYGYTF. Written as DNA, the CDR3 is TGTGCCAGCACTTACGATGCGGGATACAACTATGGCTACACCTTC.

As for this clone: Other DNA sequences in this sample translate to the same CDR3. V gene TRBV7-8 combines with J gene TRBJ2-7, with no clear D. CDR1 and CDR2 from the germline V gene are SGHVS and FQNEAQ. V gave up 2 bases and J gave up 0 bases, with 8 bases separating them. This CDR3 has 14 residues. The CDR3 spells CASSLRDSSYEQYF. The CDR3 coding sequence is TGTGCCAGCAGCTTAAGGGATTCCTCCTACGAGCAGTACTTC.

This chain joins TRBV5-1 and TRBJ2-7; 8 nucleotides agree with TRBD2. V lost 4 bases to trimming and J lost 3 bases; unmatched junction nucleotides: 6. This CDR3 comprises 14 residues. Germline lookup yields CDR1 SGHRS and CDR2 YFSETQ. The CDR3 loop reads CASSPGRGDYEQYF. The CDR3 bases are TGCGCCAGCAGCCCAGGGCGGGGGGACTACGAGCAGTACTTC.

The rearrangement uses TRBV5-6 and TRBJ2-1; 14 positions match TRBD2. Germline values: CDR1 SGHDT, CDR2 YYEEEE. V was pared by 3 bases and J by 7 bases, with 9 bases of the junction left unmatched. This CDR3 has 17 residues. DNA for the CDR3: TGTGCCAGCAGCTCCCCGCGACTAGCGGGAGGGCTGAATGAGCAGTTCTTC. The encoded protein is CASSSPRLAGGLNEQFF. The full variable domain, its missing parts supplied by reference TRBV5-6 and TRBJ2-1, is DAGVTQSPTHLIKTRGQQVTLRCSPKSGHDTVSWYQQALGQGPQFIFQYYEEEERQRGNFPDRFSGHQFPNYSSELNVNALLLGDSALYLCASSSPRLAGGLNEQFFGPGTRLTVL.

CDR3 coding DNA: TGTGCCAGCAGTCCAACTAGCGGGGGTTCCTACGAGCAGTACTTC. Protein sequence: CASSPTSGGSYEQYF. The chain carries TRBV2 and TRBJ2-7; 11 positions match TRBD2. The CDR3 length is 15 residues. Germline assignment: CDR1 SNHLY and CDR2 FYNNEI. V gave up 5 bases and J gave up 1 base; unmatched junction bases: 4.

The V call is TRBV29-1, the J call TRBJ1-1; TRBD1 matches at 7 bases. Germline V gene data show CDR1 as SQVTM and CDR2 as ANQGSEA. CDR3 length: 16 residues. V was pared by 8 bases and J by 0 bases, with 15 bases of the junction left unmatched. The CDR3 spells CSLISEGQRVNTEAFF. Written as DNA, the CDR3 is TGCAGCCTAATAAGTGAGGGACAGCGGGTGAACACTGAAGCTTTCTTT.

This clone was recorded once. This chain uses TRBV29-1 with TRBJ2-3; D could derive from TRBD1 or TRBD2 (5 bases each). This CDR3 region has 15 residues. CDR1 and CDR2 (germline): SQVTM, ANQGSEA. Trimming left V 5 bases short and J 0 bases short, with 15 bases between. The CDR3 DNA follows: TGCAGCGTTAAACGCGTTGGGGGTAGCACAGATACGCAGTATTTT. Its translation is CSVKRVGGSTDTQYF.

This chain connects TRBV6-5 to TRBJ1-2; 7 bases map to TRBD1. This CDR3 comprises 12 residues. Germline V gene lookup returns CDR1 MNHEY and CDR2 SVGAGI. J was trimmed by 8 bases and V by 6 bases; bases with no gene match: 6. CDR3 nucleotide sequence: TGTGCCAGCAGGAAGGGGGCGCGGGGCTACACCTTC. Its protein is CASRKGARGYTF.

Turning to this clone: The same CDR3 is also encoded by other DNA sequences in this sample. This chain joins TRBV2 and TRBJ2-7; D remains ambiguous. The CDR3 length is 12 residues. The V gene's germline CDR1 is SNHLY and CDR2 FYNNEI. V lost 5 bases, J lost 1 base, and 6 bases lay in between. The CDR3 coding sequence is TGTGCCAGCAGTCGTCAGTCCTACGAGCAGTACTTC. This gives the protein CASSRQSYEQYF.

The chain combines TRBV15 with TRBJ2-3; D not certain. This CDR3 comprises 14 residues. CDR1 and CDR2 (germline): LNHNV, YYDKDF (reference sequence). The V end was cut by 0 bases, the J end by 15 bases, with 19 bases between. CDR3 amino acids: CATSRDPPLRAVYF. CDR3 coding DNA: TGTGCCACCAGCAGAGATCCCCCCCTCCGGGCCGTATATTTT. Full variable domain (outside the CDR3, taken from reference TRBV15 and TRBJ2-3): DAMVIQNPRYQVTQFGKPVTLSCSQTLNHNVMYWYQQKSSQAPKLLFHYYDKDFNNEADTPDNFQSRRPNTSFCFLDIRSPGLGDTAMYLCATSRDPPLRAVYFGPGTRLTVL.

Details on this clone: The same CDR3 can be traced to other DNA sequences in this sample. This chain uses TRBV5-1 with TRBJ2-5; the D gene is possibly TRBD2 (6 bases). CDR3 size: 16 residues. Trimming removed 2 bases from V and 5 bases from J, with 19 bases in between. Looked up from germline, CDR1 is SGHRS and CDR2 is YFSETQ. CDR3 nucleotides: TGCGCCAGCAGCTTAGGCCCCGGGACGGGGAGGGAGACCCAGTACTTC. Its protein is CASSLGPGTGRETQYF. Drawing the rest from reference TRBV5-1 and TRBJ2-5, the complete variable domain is KAGVTQTPRYLIKTRGQQVTLSCSPISGHRSVSWYQQTPGQGLQFLFEYFSETQRNKGNFPGRFSGRQFSNSRSEMNVSTLELGDSALYLCASSLGPGTGRETQYFGPGTRLLVL.